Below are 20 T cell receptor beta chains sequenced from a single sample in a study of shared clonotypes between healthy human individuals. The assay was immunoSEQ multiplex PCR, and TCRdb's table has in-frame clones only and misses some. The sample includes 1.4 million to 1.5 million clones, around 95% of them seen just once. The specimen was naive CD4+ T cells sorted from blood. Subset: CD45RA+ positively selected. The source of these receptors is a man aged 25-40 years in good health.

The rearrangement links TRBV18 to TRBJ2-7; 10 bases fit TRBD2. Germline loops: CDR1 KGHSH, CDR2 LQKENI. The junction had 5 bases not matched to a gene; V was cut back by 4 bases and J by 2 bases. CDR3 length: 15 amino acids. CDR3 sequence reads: CASSRGTSETYEQYF. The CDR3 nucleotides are TGTGCCAGCTCACGGGGGACTAGCGAAACCTACGAGCAGTACTTC.

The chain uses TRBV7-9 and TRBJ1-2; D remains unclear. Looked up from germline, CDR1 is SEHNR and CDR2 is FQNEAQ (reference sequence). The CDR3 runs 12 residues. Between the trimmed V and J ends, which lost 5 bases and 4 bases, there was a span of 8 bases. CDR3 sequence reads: CASSATPYGYTF. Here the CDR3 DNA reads TGTGCCAGCAGCGCGACACCCTATGGCTACACCTTC.

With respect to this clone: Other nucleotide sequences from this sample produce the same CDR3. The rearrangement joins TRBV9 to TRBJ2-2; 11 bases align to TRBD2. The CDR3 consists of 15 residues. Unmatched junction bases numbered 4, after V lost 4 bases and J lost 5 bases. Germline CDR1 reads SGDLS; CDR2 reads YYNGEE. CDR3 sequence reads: CASSPGLAETGELFF. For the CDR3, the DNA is TGTGCCAGCAGCCCGGGACTAGCGGAAACCGGGGAGCTGTTTTTT.

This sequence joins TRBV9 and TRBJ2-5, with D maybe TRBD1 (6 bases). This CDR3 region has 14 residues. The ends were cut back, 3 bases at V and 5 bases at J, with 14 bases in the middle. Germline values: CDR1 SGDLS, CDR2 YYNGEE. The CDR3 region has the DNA TGTGCCAGCAGCGAGGCAGGGGAGAGGGAGACCCAGTACTTC. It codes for CASSEAGERETQYF.

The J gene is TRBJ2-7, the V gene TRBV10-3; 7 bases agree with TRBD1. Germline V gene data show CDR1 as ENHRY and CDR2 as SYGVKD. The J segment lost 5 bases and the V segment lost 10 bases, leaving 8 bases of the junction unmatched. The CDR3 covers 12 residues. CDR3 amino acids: CASKTGFDEQYF. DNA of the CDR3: TGTGCCAGCAAGACAGGGTTCGACGAGCAGTACTTC.

CDR3 in DNA: TGTGCCAGCAGCTCACGCCGAGGTCCCCATGAGCAGTTCTTC. The encoded protein is CASSSRRGPHEQFF. V gene TRBV7-2 combines with J gene TRBJ2-1; unclear D gene. V lost 4 bases and J 8 bases, leaving 15 bases between the germline ends. From germline, CDR1 is SGHTA and CDR2 FQGNSA. This CDR3 is 14 amino acids long.

The CDR3 DNA follows: TGTGCCAGCAGTGATCGCCCTGAGCCCCAGCATTTT. Its translation is CASSDRPEPQHF. The genes are TRBV2 and TRBJ1-5; D is undetermined. This CDR3 is 12 amino acids long. Trimming took off 3 bases at V and 8 bases at J, with 8 bases between the two ends. Germline V gene sequence: CDR1 SNHLY, CDR2 FYNNEI. Complete variable domain (other parts from reference TRBV2 and TRBJ1-5): EPEVTQTPSHQVTQMGQEVILRCVPISNHLYFYWYRQILGQKVEFLVSFYNNEISEKSEIFDDQFSVERPDGSNFTLKIRSTKLEDSAMYFCASSDRPEPQHFGDGTRLSIL.

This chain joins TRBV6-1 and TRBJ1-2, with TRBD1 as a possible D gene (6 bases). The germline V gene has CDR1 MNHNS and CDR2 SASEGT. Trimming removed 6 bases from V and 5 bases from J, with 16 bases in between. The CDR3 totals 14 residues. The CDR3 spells CASSLQGGEYGYTF. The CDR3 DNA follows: TGTGCCAGCAGCCTACAGGGTGGAGAATATGGCTACACCTTC.

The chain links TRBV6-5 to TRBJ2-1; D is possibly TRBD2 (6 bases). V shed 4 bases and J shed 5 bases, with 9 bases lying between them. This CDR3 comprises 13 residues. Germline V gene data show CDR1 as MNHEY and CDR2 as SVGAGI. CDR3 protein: CASSSRGHNEQFF. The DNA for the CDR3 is TGTGCCAGCAGTTCGCGGGGACACAATGAGCAGTTCTTC.

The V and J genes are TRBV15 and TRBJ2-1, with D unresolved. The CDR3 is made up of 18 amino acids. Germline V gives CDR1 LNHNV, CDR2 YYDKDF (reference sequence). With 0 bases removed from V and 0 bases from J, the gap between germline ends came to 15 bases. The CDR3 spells CATSRDRNVFSSYNEQFF. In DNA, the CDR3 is TGTGCCACCAGCAGAGATAGGAACGTATTCAGCTCCTACAATGAGCAGTTCTTC.

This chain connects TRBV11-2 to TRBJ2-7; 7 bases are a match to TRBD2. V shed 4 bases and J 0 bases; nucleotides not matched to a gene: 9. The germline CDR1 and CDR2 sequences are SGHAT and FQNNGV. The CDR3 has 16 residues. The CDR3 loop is CASSSVWGGPSYEQYF. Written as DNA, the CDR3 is TGTGCCAGCAGCTCGGTATGGGGGGGTCCCTCCTACGAGCAGTACTTC.

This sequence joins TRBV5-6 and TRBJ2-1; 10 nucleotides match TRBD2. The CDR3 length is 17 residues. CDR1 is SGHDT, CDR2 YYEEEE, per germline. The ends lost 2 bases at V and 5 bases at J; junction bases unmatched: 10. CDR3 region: CASSFRTSGRLNNEQFF. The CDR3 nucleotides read TGTGCCAGCAGCTTCAGGACTAGCGGTCGTCTCAACAATGAGCAGTTCTTC.

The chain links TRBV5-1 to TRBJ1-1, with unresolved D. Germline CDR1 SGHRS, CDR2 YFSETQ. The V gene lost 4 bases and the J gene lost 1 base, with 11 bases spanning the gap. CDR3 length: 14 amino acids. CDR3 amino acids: CASSTYQRNTEAFF. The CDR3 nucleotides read TGCGCCAGCAGCACCTATCAGAGGAACACTGAAGCTTTCTTT.

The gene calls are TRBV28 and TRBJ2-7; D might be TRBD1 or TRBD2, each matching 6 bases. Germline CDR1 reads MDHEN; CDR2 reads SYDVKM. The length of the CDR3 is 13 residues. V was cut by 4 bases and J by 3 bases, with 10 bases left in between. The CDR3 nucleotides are TGTGCCAGCAGTTGGAGGGGGATCTACGAGCAGTACTTC. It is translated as CASSWRGIYEQYF.

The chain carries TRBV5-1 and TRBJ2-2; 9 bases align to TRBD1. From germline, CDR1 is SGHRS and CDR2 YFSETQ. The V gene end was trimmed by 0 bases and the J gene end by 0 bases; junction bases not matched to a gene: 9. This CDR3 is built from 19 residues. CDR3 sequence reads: CASSLAPTGGATNTGELFF. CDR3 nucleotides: TGCGCCAGCAGCTTGGCTCCGACAGGGGGGGCCACGAACACCGGGGAGCTGTTTTTT. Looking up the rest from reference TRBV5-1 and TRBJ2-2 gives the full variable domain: KAGVTQTPRYLIKTRGQQVTLSCSPISGHRSVSWYQQTPGQGLQFLFEYFSETQRNKGNFPGRFSGRQFSNSRSEMNVSTLELGDSALYLCASSLAPTGGATNTGELFFGEGSRLTVL.

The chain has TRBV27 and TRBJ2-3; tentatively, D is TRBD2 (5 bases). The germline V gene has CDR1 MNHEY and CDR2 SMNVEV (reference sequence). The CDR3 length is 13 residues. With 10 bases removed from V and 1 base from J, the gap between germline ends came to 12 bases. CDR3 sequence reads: CATGIAGTDTQYF. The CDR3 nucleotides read TGTGCCACCGGGATTGCTGGCACAGATACGCAGTATTTT.

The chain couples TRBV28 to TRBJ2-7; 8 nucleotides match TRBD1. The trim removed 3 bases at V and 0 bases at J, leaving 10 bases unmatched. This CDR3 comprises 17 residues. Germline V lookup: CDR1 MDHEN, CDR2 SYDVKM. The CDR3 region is CASSLPLDRASSYEQYF. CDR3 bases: TGTGCCAGCAGTTTGCCCCTGGACAGGGCTAGCTCCTACGAGCAGTACTTC.

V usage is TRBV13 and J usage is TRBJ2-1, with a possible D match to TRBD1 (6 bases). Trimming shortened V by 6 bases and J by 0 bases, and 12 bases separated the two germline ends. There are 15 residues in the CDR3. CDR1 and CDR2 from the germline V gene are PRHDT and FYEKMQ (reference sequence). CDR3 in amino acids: CASRLTGSSYNEQFF. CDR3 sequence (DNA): TGTGCCAGCAGACTTACAGGGAGCTCCTACAATGAGCAGTTCTTC.

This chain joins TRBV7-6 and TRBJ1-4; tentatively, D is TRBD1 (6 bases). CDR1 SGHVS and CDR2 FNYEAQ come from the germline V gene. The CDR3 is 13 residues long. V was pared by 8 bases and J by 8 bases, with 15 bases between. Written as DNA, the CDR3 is TGTGCCAGCGGGGGCCTGGGAGGAGAAAAACTGTTTTTT. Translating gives CASGGLGGEKLFF.

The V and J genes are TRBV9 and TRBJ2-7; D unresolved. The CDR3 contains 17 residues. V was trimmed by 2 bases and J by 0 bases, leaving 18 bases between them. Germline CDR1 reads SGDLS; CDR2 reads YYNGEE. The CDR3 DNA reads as TGTGCCAGCAGCGTGGGATCTTCTTTGCTCAGCTCCTACGAGCAGTACTTC. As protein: CASSVGSSLLSSYEQYF.